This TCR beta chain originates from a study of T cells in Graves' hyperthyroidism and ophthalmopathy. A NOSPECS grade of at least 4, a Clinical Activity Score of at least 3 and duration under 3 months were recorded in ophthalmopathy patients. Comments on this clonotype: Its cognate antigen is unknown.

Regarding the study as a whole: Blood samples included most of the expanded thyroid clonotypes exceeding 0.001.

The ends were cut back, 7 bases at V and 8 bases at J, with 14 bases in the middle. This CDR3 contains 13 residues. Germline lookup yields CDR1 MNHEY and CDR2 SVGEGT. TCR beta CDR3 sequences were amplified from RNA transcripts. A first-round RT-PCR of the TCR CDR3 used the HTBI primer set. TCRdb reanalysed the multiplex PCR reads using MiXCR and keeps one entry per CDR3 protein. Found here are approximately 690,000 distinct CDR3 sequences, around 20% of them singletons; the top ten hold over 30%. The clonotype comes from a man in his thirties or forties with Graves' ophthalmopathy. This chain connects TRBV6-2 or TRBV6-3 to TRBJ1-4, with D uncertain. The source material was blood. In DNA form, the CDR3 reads TGTGCCAGCACCGACCTTAAAAGAGAAAAACTGTTTTTT. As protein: CASTDLKREKLFF.